This is a list of T cell receptor beta chains from one sample in a study of spatial heterogeneity in lung cancer. A single record per CDR3 protein comes from TCRdb applying MiXCR to the 5' RACE reads. The sample shows 55,000 to 75,000 distinct CDR3 sequences, roughly 9% of them seen only once. Here the sequenced sample was PBMCs, taken at follow-up. These receptors originate from a female donor with early-stage non-small cell lung cancer. The CDR3 runs from the conserved cysteine through the conserved F or W. A D gene is named only where the DNA matches it firmly. The size entry is marked missing in some rows and otherwise reads once, few, many or a size class.

DNA: TGTGCCAGCAGCCCGGGACAGCTTAACATTCAGTACTTC
CDR3: CASSPGQLNIQYF
V: TRBV7-9
J: TRBJ2-4
D: TRBD1
size: many

DNA: TGTGCCAGCAGCTCCCTAGCCGGGGGGAATGAGCAGTTCTTC
CDR3: CASSSLAGGNEQFF
V: TRBV7-9
J: TRBJ2-1
D: TRBD2
size: many

DNA: TGTGCCAGCAGCCAACAACCAGATTACTATGGCTACACCTTC
CDR3: CASSQQPDYYGYTF
V: TRBV3-1
J: TRBJ1-2
D: -
size: many

DNA: TGTGCCACCAGTCGGGCAGACACTGCGGGGGAGCTGTTTTTT
CDR3: CATSRADTAGELFF
V: TRBV24-1
J: TRBJ2-2
D: -
size: -

DNA: TGTGCCAGCAGCCAAGTTCGTGGAGAGGGGGCCGGGGAGCTGTTTTTT
CDR3: CASSQVRGEGAGELFF
V: TRBV3-1
J: TRBJ2-2
D: -
size: -

DNA: TGCGCCAGCAGCACGACTAGCGGGAGCACAGATACGCAGTATTTT
CDR3: CASSTTSGSTDTQYF
V: TRBV5-1
J: TRBJ2-3
D: TRBD2
size: -

DNA: TGCGCCAGCAGCTTGAGGGCAGGGAGAGACAAAAACATTCAGTACTTC
CDR3: CASSLRAGRDKNIQYF
V: TRBV5-1
J: TRBJ2-4
D: -
size: many

DNA: TGTGCCAGCAGTGTCGGCAGTTGGGGCTATGGCTACACCTTC
CDR3: CASSVGSWGYGYTF
V: TRBV2
J: TRBJ1-2
D: -
size: -

DNA: TGCGCCAGCAGCTTGGGATATGAGGGGCGGGGTGAAAAACTGTTTTTT
CDR3: CASSLGYEGRGEKLFF
V: TRBV5-1
J: TRBJ1-4
D: -
size: -

DNA: TGTGCCAGCAGTCCATTGGGGGGTAGCACCGGGGAGCTGTTTTTT
CDR3: CASSPLGGSTGELFF
V: TRBV12-3/TRBV12-4
J: TRBJ2-2
D: -
size: many

DNA: TGTGCCAGCGATCGTTTAGAAAGGCACACTGAAGCTTTCTTT
CDR3: CASDRLERHTEAFF
V: TRBV7-8
J: TRBJ1-1
D: -
size: many

DNA: TGTGCCAGCAGTTACTGGGGAACCACAGATACGCAGTATTTT
CDR3: CASSYWGTTDTQYF
V: TRBV6-2/TRBV6-3
J: TRBJ2-3
D: -
size: few

DNA: TGCGCCAGCAGCACGGACGGACAGAGCTACAATGAGCAGTTCTTC
CDR3: CASSTDGQSYNEQFF
V: TRBV5-1
J: TRBJ2-1
D: -
size: many

DNA: TGTGCCAGCAGTTTAATAGGCAGGGACCAGCCCCAGCATTTT
CDR3: CASSLIGRDQPQHF
V: TRBV28
J: TRBJ1-5
D: -
size: many

DNA: TGTGCCAGCAGTTCCTGGGGCACCAGCTCCTACAATGAGCAGTTCTTC
CDR3: CASSSWGTSSYNEQFF
V: TRBV6-6
J: TRBJ2-1
D: -
size: many

DNA: TGTGCCAGCAGCCAAAGCGGGACCTTCGCCGGGGCAGATACGCAGTATTTT
CDR3: CASSQSGTFAGADTQYF
V: TRBV6-5
J: TRBJ2-3
D: TRBD2
size: many

DNA: TGTGTCAGCACCACACGGGACGGGGGGCTCTACGAGCAGTACTTC
CDR3: CVSTTRDGGLYEQYF
V: TRBV27
J: TRBJ2-7
D: -
size: -

DNA: TGTGCCAGCAGCCTCACAGGGGGCCGAGGCTACACCTTC
CDR3: CASSLTGGRGYTF
V: TRBV5-4
J: TRBJ1-2
D: TRBD1
size: few

DNA: TGTGCCATAAGGGACAGCTCCTACGAGCAGTACTTC
CDR3: CAIRDSSYEQYF
V: TRBV10-3
J: TRBJ2-7
D: TRBD1
size: few

DNA: TGTGCCAGCAGCTTATGGTCCTCCTACAATGAGCAGTTCTTC
CDR3: CASSLWSSYNEQFF
V: TRBV7-8
J: TRBJ2-1
D: -
size: -

DNA: TGTGCCAGCAGCTTCCGGGATTTCGAAAAACTGTTTTTT
CDR3: CASSFRDFEKLFF
V: TRBV5-5
J: TRBJ1-4
D: -
size: -

DNA: TGTGCCAGCAGCCTGCGGGGAACCCAGCCCCAGCATTTT
CDR3: CASSLRGTQPQHF
V: TRBV7-8
J: TRBJ1-5
D: -
size: -

DNA: TGTGCCACCCACCCCCCTCTTGGACAGGACGGAAACACCATATATTTT
CDR3: CATHPPLGQDGNTIYF
V: TRBV28
J: TRBJ1-3
D: TRBD1
size: -